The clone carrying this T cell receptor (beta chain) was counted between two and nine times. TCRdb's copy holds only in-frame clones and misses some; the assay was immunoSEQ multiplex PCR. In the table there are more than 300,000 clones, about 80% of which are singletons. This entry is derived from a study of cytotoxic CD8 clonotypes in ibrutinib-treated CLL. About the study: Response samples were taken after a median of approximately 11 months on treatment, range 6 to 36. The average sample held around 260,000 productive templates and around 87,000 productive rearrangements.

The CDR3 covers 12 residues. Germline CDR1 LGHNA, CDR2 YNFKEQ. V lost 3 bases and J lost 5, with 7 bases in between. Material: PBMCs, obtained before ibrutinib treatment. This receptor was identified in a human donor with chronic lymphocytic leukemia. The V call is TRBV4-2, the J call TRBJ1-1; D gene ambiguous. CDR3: CASSQTSTEAFF. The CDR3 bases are TGTGCCAGCAGCCAGACCTCAACTGAAGCTTTCTTT.